This T cell receptor (beta chain) emerged from a study of shared clonotypes between healthy human individuals. The germline V gene encodes CDR1 SGHRS and CDR2 YFSETQ. The length of the CDR3 is 15 residues. V shed 4 bases, J shed 1 base, and the junction held 4 bases outside the gene matches. Using immunoSEQ multiplex PCR, the repertoire was profiled, and TCRdb retains in-frame clones only, with some absent. The data hold roughly 810,000 clones, with approximately 97% observed a single time. This clone has just one count. Additional DNA sequences in this sample encode the identical CDR3. Naive CD8 cells lacked CD45RO and underwent positive selection for CCR7, leaving out terminally differentiated effector memory CD45RA+ cells.

Sequencing was carried out using naive CD8+ T cells sorted from blood. The sequence was collected from a man under 40 in good health. V gene TRBV5-1 combines with J gene TRBJ2-7; the match to TRBD2 covers 11 bases. This CDR3 reads CASSQGLAGSYEQYF. The CDR3 DNA reads TGCGCCAGCAGCCAAGGACTAGCGGGTTCCTACGAGCAGTACTTC.